Below, one T cell receptor beta chain is given with its context. Germline V gene sequence: CDR1 SGHAT, CDR2 FQNNGV. The V end lost 0 bases, the J end lost 7 bases, and 13 bases lay between the germline ends. The CDR3 is made up of 14 amino acids. These data are taken from a study of OX40 agonist ivuxolimab in advanced cancers. Assay used: immunoSEQ multiplex PCR; TCRdb lists only in-frame clones, some missing. The sample consists of some 16,000 clones, 76% of them appearing once. The receptor was isolated from an adult with an advanced solid tumor such as melanoma, head and neck, liver or kidney cancer. Here the sequenced sample was CD4+ or CD8+ T cells sorted from blood, taken in a trial of the OX40 agonist ivuxolimab. This chain links TRBV11-2 with TRBJ2-7, with D unclear. CDR3 sequence (DNA): TGTGCCAGCAGCTTAGAAAATTTCATAAGGGAGCAGTACTTC. It yields the protein CASSLENFIREQYF.